A single sample gave rise to the 2 T cell receptor beta chains below, sequenced in a study of graft-versus-host responses after intestinal transplantation (dated by TCRdb to about 2021). For these receptors, no antigen is known. The method behind the library was the immunoSEQ multiplex PCR assay. TCRdb took over this immuneACCESS table, retaining in-frame rearrangements with V and J assigned. Such tables are incomplete; in checked studies, under half of the missing clones stem from an unresolved V gene, and the remainder is unexplained. The sample contains about 150,000 clones, approximately 91% of them found a single time. Around 0.19% of the sample is taken by the ten largest. Read against the paper, the sample's time point label means: cells obtained before transplantation from donor or recipient. Sample: unstimulated CD4+ T cells sorted from spleen or lymph node cells, taken before intestinal transplant. The receptors originated from a human donor who received an intestinal transplant.

The J gene is TRBJ1-1, the V gene TRBV2, with D possibly matching TRBD1 (5 bases). The CDR3 is 14 residues long. Trimming stripped 3 bases from V and 1 base from J, with 9 bases between. Germline V gene lookup returns CDR1 SNHLY and CDR2 FYNNEI. CDR3 residues: CASSDRVSNTEAFF. Written as DNA, the CDR3 is TGTGCCAGCAGTGACAGGGTTTCGAACACTGAAGCTTTCTTT.

Worth noting for this clone: This sample also contains other DNA sequences that code for the same CDR3. The V call is TRBV5-1, the J call TRBJ1-1, with D perhaps TRBD1 (6 bases). V lost 0 bases, J lost 4 bases, and 13 bases lay in between. The CDR3 extends over 15 amino acids. Germline assignment: CDR1 SGHRS and CDR2 YFSETQ. CDR3 region: CASSLESGAGTEAFF. CDR3 DNA sequence: TGCGCCAGCAGCTTGGAGTCGGGGGCAGGCACTGAAGCTTTCTTT.